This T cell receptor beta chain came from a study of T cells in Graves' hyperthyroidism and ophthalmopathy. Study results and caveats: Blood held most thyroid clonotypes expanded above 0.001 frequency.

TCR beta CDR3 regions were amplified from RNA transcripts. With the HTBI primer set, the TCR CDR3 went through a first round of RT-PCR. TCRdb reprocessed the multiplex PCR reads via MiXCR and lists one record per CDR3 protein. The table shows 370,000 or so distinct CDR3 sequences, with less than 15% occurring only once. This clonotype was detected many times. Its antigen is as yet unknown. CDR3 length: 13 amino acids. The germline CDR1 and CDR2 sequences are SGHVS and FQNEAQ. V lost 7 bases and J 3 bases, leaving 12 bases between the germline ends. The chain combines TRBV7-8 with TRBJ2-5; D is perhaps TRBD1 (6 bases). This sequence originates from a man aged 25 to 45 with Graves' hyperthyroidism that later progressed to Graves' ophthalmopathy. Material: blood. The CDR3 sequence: CASNHREEETQYF. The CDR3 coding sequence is TGTGCCAGCAATCACAGGGAAGAAGAGACCCAGTACTTC. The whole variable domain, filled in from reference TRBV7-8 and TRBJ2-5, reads GAGVSQSPRYKVAKRGQDVALRCDPISGHVSLFWYQQALGQGPEFLTYFQNEAQLDKSGLPSDRFFAERPEGSVSTLKIQRTQQEDSAVYLCASNHREEETQYFGPGTRLLVL.